Below are 29 T cell receptor beta chains sequenced from a single sample in a study of CXCR3-negative and CXCR3-positive naive CD8 T cells. The authors made the TRB cDNA libraries by 5' RACE using UMI labels. TCRdb reprocessed the 5' RACE reads, with one entry per CDR3 protein and no DNA. The sample holds some 38,000 distinct CDR3 sequences. Input material: memory CD8+ T cells from blood. These receptors originate from a human donor in good health. Some clones in this sample may be carry-over from other donors' samples.

V is TRBV29-1 and J is TRBJ2-1. The length of the CDR3 is 11 residues. Germline V gene lookup returns CDR1 SQVTM and CDR2 ANQGSEA. The CDR3 loop reads CSVERRGEQFF.

The V and J genes are TRBV11-2 and TRBJ1-1; TCRdb's D gene call, TRBD1, goes unchecked for lack of DNA. CDR1 and CDR2 from the germline V gene are SGHAT and FQNNGV. The CDR3 is made up of 13 amino acids. Here the CDR3 reads CASNLGTGSEAFF.

This chain joins TRBV29-1 and TRBJ2-7; the TCRdb D gene call, TRBD2, has no DNA to confirm it. Germline V gene data show CDR1 as SQVTM and CDR2 as ANQGSEA. The CDR3 length is 16 residues. The CDR3 sequence is CSVEIGEGVPRGEQYF.

V gene TRBV6-6 combines with J gene TRBJ1-3; TCRdb lists TRBD1, though no DNA is available to test this call. The CDR3 sequence is 15 residues long. Germline V gives CDR1 MNHNY, CDR2 SVGAGI (reference sequence). CDR3 amino acids: CASSATGFSGNTIYF.

The chain couples TRBV25-1 to TRBJ2-2. CDR3 size: 14 residues. The germline gives CDR1 MGHDK, CDR2 SYGVNS. CDR3: CASKGRTNTGELFF.

The chain combines TRBV29-1 with TRBJ2-3; TCRdb indicates TRBD2, and absent DNA this call remains unverified. CDR1 and CDR2 (germline): SQVTM, ANQGSEA. CDR3 length: 19 amino acids. This chain's CDR3 is CSVPRLAGGTPLLTDTQYF.

V usage is TRBV5-1 and J usage is TRBJ2-1; the D gene TCRdb calls, TRBD1, cannot be checked with no DNA. The CDR3 has 17 amino acids. Looked up from germline, CDR1 is SGHRS and CDR2 is YFSETQ. The CDR3 is CASSLAPMGQPDNEQFF.

The chain recombines TRBV29-1 with TRBJ2-3; TCRdb gives TRBD1 as the D gene, but with no DNA this cannot be confirmed. Germline V lookup: CDR1 SQVTM, CDR2 ANQGSEA. CDR3 length: 15 residues. Here the CDR3 reads CSVELWTGNRDTQYF.

This clonotype shows up as medium-sized by frequency. This chain links TRBV7-9 with TRBJ2-1; no DNA is available, so the TRBD2 call from TCRdb remains unchecked. The CDR3 length is 15 residues. The V gene's germline CDR1 is SEHNR and CDR2 FQNEAQ (reference sequence). The CDR3 is CASSIRDSSYNEQFF.

The chain recombines TRBV4-1 with TRBJ2-2; TCRdb reports TRBD1, a call that lacks DNA to check it against. Germline V lookup: CDR1 MGHRA, CDR2 YSYEKL. This CDR3 region has 14 residues. The CDR3 sequence: CASSQSQGTGELFF.

V and J are TRBV3-1 and TRBJ2-5. The length of the CDR3 is 12 residues. In germline, CDR1 is LGHDT, CDR2 YNNKEL (reference sequence). The CDR3 is CASSRLFETQYF.

The chain carries TRBV7-2 and TRBJ2-1; TCRdb picks TRBD1, but there is no DNA to check that call. This CDR3 contains 15 residues. Germline CDR1 reads SGHTA; CDR2 reads FQGNSA. The CDR3 loop is CASSPLGGAYNEQFF.

CDR3 sequence reads: CATSGQGVTDGYTF. The chain has TRBV15 and TRBJ1-2; TCRdb picks TRBD1, but there is no DNA to check that call. The length of the CDR3 is 14 residues. CDR1 and CDR2 from the germline V gene are LNHNV and YYDKDF (reference sequence).

The chain links TRBV2 to TRBJ2-3; the TCRdb call, TRBD1, lacks DNA for checking. The CDR3 is 14 amino acids. Germline CDR1 SNHLY, CDR2 FYNNEI. This CDR3 reads CAIPGQGGTDTQYF.

The V call is TRBV20-1, the J call TRBJ2-3. The CDR3 totals 11 residues. CDR1 DFQATT and CDR2 SNEGSKA come from the germline V gene (reference sequence). CDR3 protein: CSARTPDTQYF.

V and J are TRBV7-9 and TRBJ2-7; the D call from TCRdb, TRBD1, cannot be confirmed without DNA. The length of the CDR3 is 15 residues. In germline, CDR1 is SEHNR, CDR2 FQNEAQ (reference sequence). CDR3 sequence reads: CASSLATGGRNEQYF.

The chain has TRBV15 and TRBJ2-2. This CDR3 is 13 amino acids long. Germline CDR1 is LNHNV and CDR2 is YYDKDF (reference sequence). This CDR3 is CATSTRTTGELFF. Together with reference TRBV15 and TRBJ2-2, the CDR3 gives the full variable domain: DAMVIQNPRYQVTQFGKPVTLSCSQTLNHNVMYWYQQKSSQAPKLLFHYYDKDFNNEADTPDNFQSRRPNTSFCFLDIRSPGLGDTAMYLCATSTRTTGELFFGEGSRLTVL.

This clonotype is called medium-sized based on its frequency. This chain joins TRBV4-3 and TRBJ2-5; TCRdb reports TRBD1, a call that lacks DNA to check it against. CDR1 and CDR2 from the germline V gene are LGHNA and YSLEER. The CDR3 has 15 amino acids. CDR3 sequence: CASSQGTGLEETQYF.

The chain joins TRBV4-1 to TRBJ1-1; as DNA is missing, the TRBD1 call by TCRdb cannot be tested. This CDR3 contains 14 residues. Looked up from germline, CDR1 is MGHRA and CDR2 is YSYEKL. The CDR3 sequence is CASSPSARATEAFF.

This sequence joins TRBV29-1 and TRBJ2-4; TCRdb names TRBD1, which stays unverified in the absence of DNA. In germline, CDR1 is SQVTM, CDR2 ANQGSEA. The CDR3 loop spans 16 amino acids. CDR3 in amino acids: CSVAGIQEYRQNIQYF. The full variable domain, in which reference TRBV29-1 and TRBJ2-4 provide the parts outside the CDR3, is SAVISQKPSRDICQRGTSLTIQCQVDSQVTMMFWYRQQPGQSLTLIATANQGSEATYESGFVIDKFPISRPNLTFSTLTVSNMSPEDSSIYLCSVAGIQEYRQNIQYFGAGTRLSVL.

The chain has TRBV28 and TRBJ2-1; the TCRdb D gene call, TRBD2, has no DNA to confirm it. Germline V CDR1 and CDR2: MDHEN, SYDVKM. The CDR3 is made up of 17 amino acids. CDR3 protein: CASHSTSGGVLYNEQFF.

The V call is TRBV5-1, the J call TRBJ2-7; TCRdb outputs TRBD2, but without DNA this stays unchecked. Germline CDR1 reads SGHRS; CDR2 reads YFSETQ. There are 14 residues in the CDR3. CDR3 in amino acids: CASSRLAGDHEQYF.

The chain employs TRBV20-1 and TRBJ2-5; TCRdb names TRBD1, which stays unverified in the absence of DNA. CDR3 length: 14 amino acids. Germline CDR1 and CDR2: DFQATT and SNEGSKA (reference sequence). CDR3 sequence: CSAPWGPARETQYF.

The V call is TRBV20-1, the J call TRBJ2-5; absent DNA, TCRdb's TRBD2 call cannot be checked. The CDR3 is 16 residues long. Germline CDR1 DFQATT, CDR2 SNEGSKA (reference sequence). CDR3 sequence reads: CSARDQNGRDLETQYF.

V gene TRBV12-3 or TRBV12-4 combines with J gene TRBJ2-1. The CDR3 contains 13 residues. The CDR3 sequence: CASSFEPRNEQFF.

The rearrangement links TRBV5-1 to TRBJ1-2. Germline loops: CDR1 SGHRS, CDR2 YFSETQ. The CDR3 runs to 12 residues. CDR3 region: CASSLEGRGYTF. The full variable domain, rest sourced from reference TRBV5-1 and TRBJ1-2, is KAGVTQTPRYLIKTRGQQVTLSCSPISGHRSVSWYQQTPGQGLQFLFEYFSETQRNKGNFPGRFSGRQFSNSRSEMNVSTLELGDSALYLCASSLEGRGYTFGSGTRLTVV.

This chain uses TRBV29-1 with TRBJ2-1; without DNA, the TCRdb call of TRBD1 cannot be checked. The CDR3 has 13 amino acids. Germline loops: CDR1 SQVTM, CDR2 ANQGSEA. The CDR3 protein is CSAGTGPYNEQFF.

The chain couples TRBV10-3 to TRBJ2-7; absent DNA, TCRdb's TRBD2 call cannot be checked. The germline gives CDR1 ENHRY, CDR2 SYGVKD. The CDR3 contains 14 residues. The CDR3 loop is CATRVELAYYEQYF.

The rearrangement uses TRBV28 and TRBJ1-1. CDR3 size: 20 residues. The germline CDR1 and CDR2 sequences are MDHEN and SYDVKM. CDR3: CASSLPENLISPDLNTEAFF.